The 17 T cell receptor beta chains reported below all come from one sample, sequenced in a study of cytomegalovirus exposure and HLA in healthy donors. PCR was performed using 60 Vbeta and 13 Jbeta primers. Data came from immunoSEQ multiplex PCR; TCRdb stores just in-frame clones and leaves some out. The table records over 150,000 clones, 65% to 80% of them present only once. Sequencing input: PBMCs. The receptors were gathered from a man aged 18 to 30 in good health and CMV-seronegative.

The chain has TRBV15 and TRBJ2-1; TRBD2 matches 9 bases. The CDR3 spans 14 residues. V was clipped by 8 bases and J by 6 bases; unmatched bases: 8. The germline V gene has CDR1 LNHNV and CDR2 YYDKDF (reference sequence). CDR3 sequence (DNA): TGTGCCACCCGAGCGGGACTAGCCTCCAATGAGCAGTTCTTC. This sequence encodes CATRAGLASNEQFF.

J is TRBJ1-1 and V is TRBV7-9; no clear D. In germline, CDR1 is SEHNR, CDR2 FQNEAQ (reference sequence). The CDR3 has 15 amino acids. V dropped 0 bases and J dropped 4 bases, with 12 bases sitting between them. The CDR3 loop reads CASSLAGARRTEAFF. The CDR3 DNA reads as TGTGCCAGCAGCTTAGCTGGAGCCCGTCGCACTGAAGCTTTCTTT.

This rearrangement joins TRBV6-1 to TRBJ2-7, with 8 positions matching TRBD1. Germline values: CDR1 MNHNS, CDR2 SASEGT. Trimming at V came to 5 bases and at J to 4 bases, leaving 10 bases not matched to a gene. There are 15 residues in the CDR3. The CDR3 protein is CASSLTGDPAYEQYF. The CDR3 bases are TGTGCCAGCAGTCTGACAGGGGATCCGGCATACGAGCAGTACTTC.

This sequence joins TRBV29-1 and TRBJ2-1; 8 bases line up with TRBD1. The CDR3 consists of 14 residues. The germline gives CDR1 SQVTM, CDR2 ANQGSEA. The CDR3 sequence: CSSEGGQVYNEQFF. The CDR3 region has the DNA TGCAGTTCTGAAGGGGGACAGGTATACAATGAGCAGTTCTTC.

The rearrangement uses TRBV5-1 and TRBJ1-4; TRBD1 matches at 9 bases. CDR1 and CDR2 (germline): SGHRS, YFSETQ. Trimming cost V 4 bases and J 7 bases; bases outside gene matches: 8. This CDR3 is built from 15 residues. The CDR3 DNA is TGCGCCAGCAGCAGTAACAGGGGGCGCGGTGAAAAACTGTTTTTT. This sequence encodes CASSSNRGRGEKLFF.

Note on this clone: Different DNA sequences within this sample yield the same CDR3. The genes are TRBV4-1 and TRBJ2-1; a possible D gene is TRBD1 (7 bases). The V end was cut by 0 bases, the J end by 0 bases, with 9 bases between. Germline assignment: CDR1 MGHRA and CDR2 YSYEKL. This CDR3 comprises 16 residues. The CDR3: CASSQDQGGSYNEQFF. The DNA of the CDR3 is TGCGCCAGCAGCCAAGATCAGGGGGGCTCCTACAATGAGCAGTTCTTC.

The chain links TRBV6-6 to TRBJ2-5, with 7 bases fitting TRBD1. With the DNA end fitting TRBJ2-7 better, the J assignment may be wrong. This CDR3 has 13 residues. CDR1 and CDR2 (germline): MNHNY, SVGAGI (reference sequence). The CDR3 here is CASSSTGTSEQYF. The CDR3 DNA reads as TGTGCCAGCAGTTCGACAGGGACAAGCGAGCAGTACTTC.

The chain is built from TRBV5-1 and TRBJ1-2; the D gene is possibly TRBD1 (5 bases). V lost 0 bases and J 6 bases, leaving 18 bases between the germline ends. This CDR3 has 16 residues. CDR1 and CDR2 (germline): SGHRS, YFSETQ. CDR3 sequence (DNA): TGCGCCAGCAGCTTGGGGGTAGATCAGGGTTCTCATGGCTACACCTTC. This sequence encodes CASSLGVDQGSHGYTF.

This clone was recorded once. V is TRBV4-3 and J is TRBJ1-5; 7 bases map to TRBD1. This CDR3 contains 14 residues. CDR1 is LGHNA, CDR2 YSLEER, per germline. V lost 4 bases to trimming and J lost 5 bases; unmatched junction nucleotides: 5. The chain's CDR3 is CASSPDRDHQPQHF. CDR3 nucleotides: TGCGCCAGCAGCCCCGACAGGGACCATCAGCCCCAGCATTTT.

The chain is built from TRBV27 and TRBJ2-1; possibly TRBD1 for D (6 bases). Germline CDR1 is MNHEY and CDR2 is SMNVEV (reference sequence). This CDR3 has 14 residues. Trimming took 1 base from V and 7 from J, leaving 11 bases between them. CDR3 region: CASSLLAGANEQFF. The CDR3 bases are TGTGCCAGCAGTTTATTGGCAGGGGCTAATGAGCAGTTCTTC.

The V call is TRBV7-2, the J call TRBJ2-5; TRBD2 might be the D (7 bases). Matching the DNA end better, TRBJ2-7 makes the J call doubtful. In germline, CDR1 is SGHTA, CDR2 FQGNSA. This CDR3 spans 15 amino acids. The CDR3: CASSLEAGASYEQYF. DNA for the CDR3: TGTGCCAGCAGCTTAGAGGCGGGGGCCTCCTACGAGCAGTACTTC.

The chain employs TRBV6-5 and TRBJ2-2, with 9 bases lining up with TRBD2. CDR1 and CDR2 (germline): MNHEY, SVGAGI. CDR3 length equals 15 residues. The J segment lost 2 bases and the V segment lost 6 bases, leaving 4 bases of the junction unmatched. The CDR3 here is CASSRGGVNTGELFF. Written as DNA, the CDR3 is TGTGCCAGCAGCCGCGGGGGGGTTAACACCGGGGAGCTGTTTTTT.

The gene calls are TRBV6-6 and TRBJ1-2; D perhaps matches TRBD1 (6 bases). The CDR3 is 15 amino acids. Trimming took off 0 bases at V and 5 bases at J, with 13 bases between the two ends. Looked up from germline, CDR1 is MNHNY and CDR2 is SVGAGI (reference sequence). The CDR3 loop reads CASSYSGPQGYGYTF. DNA for the CDR3: TGTGCCAGCAGTTACTCGGGACCCCAGGGGTATGGCTACACCTTC.

V gene TRBV7-9 combines with J gene TRBJ1-1; D might be TRBD1 (6 bases). This CDR3 region has 13 residues. V dropped 1 base and J dropped 6 bases, with 9 bases sitting between them. Germline CDR1 and CDR2: SEHNR and FQNEAQ (reference sequence). The CDR3 coding sequence is TGTGCCAGCAGCTTAGATGCAGGGGCTGAAGCTTTCTTT. Protein sequence: CASSLDAGAEAFF.

This clone was counted once. This chain links TRBV9 with TRBJ2-5; the D gene is possibly TRBD2 (5 bases). The CDR3 spans 14 residues. Trimming left V 0 bases short and J 5 bases short, with 11 bases between. From germline, CDR1 is SGDLS and CDR2 YYNGEE. The DNA of the CDR3 is TGTGCCAGCAGCGTAGGCTCAAAGCGGGAGACCCAGTACTTC. It specifies CASSVGSKRETQYF.

The V and J genes are TRBV5-1 and TRBJ2-5; 7 positions match TRBD2. V lost 4 bases, J lost 5 bases, and 11 bases stayed unmatched. Germline CDR1 and CDR2: SGHRS and YFSETQ. This CDR3 has 15 amino acids. CDR3 in amino acids: CASSQPGGEWETQYF. In DNA form, the CDR3 reads TGCGCCAGCAGCCAACCTGGGGGGGAGTGGGAGACCCAGTACTTC.

The genes are TRBV7-2 and TRBJ1-1; D is unclear. Germline V CDR1 and CDR2: SGHTA, FQGNSA. Trimming took 1 base from V and 5 from J, leaving 11 bases between them. This CDR3 comprises 14 residues. CDR3 in amino acids: CASSLVSGGTEAFF. The CDR3 bases are TGTGCCAGCAGCTTAGTTAGTGGCGGAACTGAAGCTTTCTTT.